These T cell receptor beta chains were read from a single sample in a study of OX40 agonist ivuxolimab in advanced cancers. The data were produced by immunoSEQ multiplex PCR, yet TCRdb's version contains in-frame clones alone and is incomplete. This sample has 80,000 to 100,000 clones, with roughly nine tenths found just once. Material: CD4+ or CD8+ T cells sorted from blood, obtained in a trial of the OX40 agonist ivuxolimab. These receptors were taken from an adult with an advanced solid tumor such as melanoma, head and neck, liver or kidney cancer. Both conserved end residues are part of each CDR3. Each record gives: J gene, D gene, V gene, clone size, CDR3 protein, CDR3 DNA. The D gene is left open where the match is weak. Clone size is stated in some rows and not others, as once, few, many or a class when expanded.

TRBJ2-3	TRBD2	TRBV28	.	CASIHSSGRVADTQYF	TGTGCCAGCATTCACTCTAGCGGGAGGGTTGCAGATACGCAGTATTTT
TRBJ1-2	.	TRBV6-5	.	CASSAGPNYGYTF	TGTGCCAGCAGCGCAGGGCCTAACTATGGCTACACCTTC
TRBJ2-1	.	TRBV7-9	.	CASSQMKSYEQFF	TGTGCCAGCAGCCAAATGAAGAGTTATGAGCAGTTCTTC
TRBJ1-1	.	TRBV7-9	once	CASSQPGLNTEAFF	TGTGCCAGCAGCCAGCCGGGCCTGAACACTGAAGCTTTCTTT
TRBJ2-1	TRBD1	TRBV2	.	CASTSTGTYNEQFF	TGTGCCAGCACATCGACAGGGACATACAATGAGCAGTTCTTC
TRBJ1-1	TRBD1	TRBV5-1	.	CASSYGQGNTEAFF	TGCGCCAGCAGTTACGGACAGGGGAACACTGAAGCTTTCTTT
TRBJ1-5	.	TRBV19	.	CASSQWTAAYQPQHF	TGTGCCAGTAGTCAATGGACGGCTGCTTACCAGCCCCAGCATTTT
TRBJ1-4	.	TRBV5-1	.	CASSSTSTNEKLFF	TGCGCCAGCAGCTCGACCTCAACTAATGAAAAACTGTTTTTT
TRBJ2-3	.	TRBV11-2	.	CASSLPIGFTDTQYF	TGTGCCAGCAGCTTACCGATAGGATTCACAGATACGCAGTATTTT
TRBJ2-1	TRBD2	TRBV6-6	.	CASTSAKAGGPNEQFF	TGTGCCAGCACCTCGGCTAAAGCGGGAGGGCCGAATGAGCAGTTCTTC
TRBJ2-3	.	TRBV7-2	.	CASSRQGGFTDTQYF	TGTGCCAGCAGTCGACAGGGAGGGTTCACAGATACGCAGTATTTT
TRBJ1-1	TRBD1	TRBV7-2	.	CASSSRQGKNTEAFF	TGTGCCAGCAGCTCCCGACAGGGGAAGAACACTGAAGCTTTCTTT
TRBJ1-2	.	TRBV19	.	CASSNPDSYLDYTF	TGTGCCAGTAGTAACCCGGACAGCTATCTGGATTACACCTTC
TRBJ1-2	.	TRBV7-2	.	CASSLERAKGGYTF	TGTGCCAGCAGCTTAGAAAGGGCCAAGGGTGGCTACACCTTC
TRBJ2-7	.	TRBV5-8	.	CASSLGGTRGEQYF	TGTGCCAGCAGCTTAGGCGGGACCCGAGGAGAGCAGTACTTC
TRBJ2-5	.	TRBV5-6	.	CASSLNQETQYF	TGTGCCAGCAGCTTGAACCAAGAGACCCAGTACTTC
TRBJ2-7	.	TRBV9	.	CASPRGGDAYEQYF	TGTGCCAGCCCGAGGGGCGGGGATGCCTACGAGCAGTACTTC
TRBJ1-4	.	TRBV19	.	CASSIGGQVGEKLFF	TGTGCCAGTAGTATTGGGGGGCAAGTTGGTGAAAAACTGTTTTTT
TRBJ1-5	.	TRBV2	.	CASRQTDSNQPQHF	TGTGCCAGCAGGCAGACAGATAGCAATCAGCCCCAGCATTTT
TRBJ2-2	.	TRBV7-2	.	CASSLVSATGELFF	TGTGCCAGCAGCTTGGTCTCAGCCACCGGGGAGCTGTTTTTT
TRBJ1-2	.	TRBV6-1	few	CASSEAQQTYGYTF	TGTGCCAGCAGTGAAGCGCAACAGACCTATGGCTACACCTTC
TRBJ2-7	.	TRBV5-1	.	CASSLVPGTQGYEQYF	TGCGCCAGCAGCTTGGTACCCGGGACCCAGGGCTACGAGCAGTACTTC
TRBJ1-1	TRBD1	TRBV6-6	few	CASSWGQGVWAEAFF	TGTGCCAGCAGTTGGGGACAGGGAGTGTGGGCTGAAGCTTTCTTT